The present TCR beta chain was sequenced within a study of shared clonotypes between healthy human individuals. Naive CD8 cells, CD45RO-negative and positively selected for CCR7, excluded terminally differentiated effector memory CD45RA+ cells. Every subset had its genomic DNA shared out evenly among several immunoSEQ plates. Sorted-subset replicate PCRs used around 200 ng DNA, about 30,000 T cell genomes. Produced via immunoSEQ multiplex PCR; TCRdb's table is partial and in-frame only. Counted here are roughly 2.1 million clones, about 92% occurring once; the ten biggest clones make up over 1.5%. Comments on this clone: Its specificity is not known.

This CDR3 has 14 amino acids. The V gene's germline CDR1 is LNHDA and CDR2 SQIVND (reference sequence). V was clipped by 6 bases and J by 4 bases; unmatched bases: 7. Findings and limits, study-wide: Few donors restricted represented genetic and exposure-history diversity. Sampling covered nothing but blood. Tissue TCR repertoires likely differ from those found in blood.

J is TRBJ1-2 and V is TRBV19, with 8 bases fitting TRBD1. Sample: naive CD8+ T cells from PBMCs. The sequence was obtained from a man aged 18-30 years in good health. Some clones in this sample may be carry-over from other donors' samples. DNA for the CDR3: TGTGCCAGTAGCCCGGACAGGGAGGTCTATGGCTACACCTTC. This encodes CASSPDREVYGYTF. Using reference TRBV19 and TRBJ1-2 for the parts outside the CDR3, the full variable domain is DGGITQSPKYLFRKEGQNVTLSCEQNLNHDAMYWYRQDPGQGLRLIYYSQIVNDFQKGDIAEGYSVSREKKESFPLTVTSAQKNPTAFYLCASSPDREVYGYTFGSGTRLTVV.